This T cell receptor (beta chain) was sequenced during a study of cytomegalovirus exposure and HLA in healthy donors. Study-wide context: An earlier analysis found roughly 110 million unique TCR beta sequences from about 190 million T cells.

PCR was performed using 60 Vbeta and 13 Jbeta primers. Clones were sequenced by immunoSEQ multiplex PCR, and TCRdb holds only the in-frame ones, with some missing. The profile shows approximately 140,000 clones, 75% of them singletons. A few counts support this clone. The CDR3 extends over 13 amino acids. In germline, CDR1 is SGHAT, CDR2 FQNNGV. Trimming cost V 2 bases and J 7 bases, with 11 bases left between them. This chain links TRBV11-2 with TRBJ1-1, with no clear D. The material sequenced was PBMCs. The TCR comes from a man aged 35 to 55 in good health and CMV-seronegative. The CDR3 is CASSLTLTGEAFF. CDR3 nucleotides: TGTGCCAGCAGCTTAACCCTTACCGGTGAAGCTTTCTTT.